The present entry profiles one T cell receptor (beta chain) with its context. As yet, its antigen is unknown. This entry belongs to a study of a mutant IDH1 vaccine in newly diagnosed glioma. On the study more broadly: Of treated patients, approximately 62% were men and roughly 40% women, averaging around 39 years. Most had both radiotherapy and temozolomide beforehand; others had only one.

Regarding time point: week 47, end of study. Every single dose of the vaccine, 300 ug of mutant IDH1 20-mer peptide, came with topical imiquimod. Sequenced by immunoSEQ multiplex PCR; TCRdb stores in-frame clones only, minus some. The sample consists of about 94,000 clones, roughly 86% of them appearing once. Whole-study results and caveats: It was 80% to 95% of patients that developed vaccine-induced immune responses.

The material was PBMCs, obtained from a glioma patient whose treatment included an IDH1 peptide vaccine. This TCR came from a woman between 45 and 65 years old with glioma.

CDR3 sequence: CSANLKNIQYF. DNA for the CDR3: TGCAGTGCTAACCTTAAAAACATTCAGTACTTC. The chain employs TRBV20-1 and TRBJ2-4; D is unresolved. Germline loops: CDR1 DFQATT, CDR2 SNEGSKA (reference sequence). Trimming removed 4 bases from V and 4 bases from J, with 5 bases in between. CDR3 length: 11 residues.